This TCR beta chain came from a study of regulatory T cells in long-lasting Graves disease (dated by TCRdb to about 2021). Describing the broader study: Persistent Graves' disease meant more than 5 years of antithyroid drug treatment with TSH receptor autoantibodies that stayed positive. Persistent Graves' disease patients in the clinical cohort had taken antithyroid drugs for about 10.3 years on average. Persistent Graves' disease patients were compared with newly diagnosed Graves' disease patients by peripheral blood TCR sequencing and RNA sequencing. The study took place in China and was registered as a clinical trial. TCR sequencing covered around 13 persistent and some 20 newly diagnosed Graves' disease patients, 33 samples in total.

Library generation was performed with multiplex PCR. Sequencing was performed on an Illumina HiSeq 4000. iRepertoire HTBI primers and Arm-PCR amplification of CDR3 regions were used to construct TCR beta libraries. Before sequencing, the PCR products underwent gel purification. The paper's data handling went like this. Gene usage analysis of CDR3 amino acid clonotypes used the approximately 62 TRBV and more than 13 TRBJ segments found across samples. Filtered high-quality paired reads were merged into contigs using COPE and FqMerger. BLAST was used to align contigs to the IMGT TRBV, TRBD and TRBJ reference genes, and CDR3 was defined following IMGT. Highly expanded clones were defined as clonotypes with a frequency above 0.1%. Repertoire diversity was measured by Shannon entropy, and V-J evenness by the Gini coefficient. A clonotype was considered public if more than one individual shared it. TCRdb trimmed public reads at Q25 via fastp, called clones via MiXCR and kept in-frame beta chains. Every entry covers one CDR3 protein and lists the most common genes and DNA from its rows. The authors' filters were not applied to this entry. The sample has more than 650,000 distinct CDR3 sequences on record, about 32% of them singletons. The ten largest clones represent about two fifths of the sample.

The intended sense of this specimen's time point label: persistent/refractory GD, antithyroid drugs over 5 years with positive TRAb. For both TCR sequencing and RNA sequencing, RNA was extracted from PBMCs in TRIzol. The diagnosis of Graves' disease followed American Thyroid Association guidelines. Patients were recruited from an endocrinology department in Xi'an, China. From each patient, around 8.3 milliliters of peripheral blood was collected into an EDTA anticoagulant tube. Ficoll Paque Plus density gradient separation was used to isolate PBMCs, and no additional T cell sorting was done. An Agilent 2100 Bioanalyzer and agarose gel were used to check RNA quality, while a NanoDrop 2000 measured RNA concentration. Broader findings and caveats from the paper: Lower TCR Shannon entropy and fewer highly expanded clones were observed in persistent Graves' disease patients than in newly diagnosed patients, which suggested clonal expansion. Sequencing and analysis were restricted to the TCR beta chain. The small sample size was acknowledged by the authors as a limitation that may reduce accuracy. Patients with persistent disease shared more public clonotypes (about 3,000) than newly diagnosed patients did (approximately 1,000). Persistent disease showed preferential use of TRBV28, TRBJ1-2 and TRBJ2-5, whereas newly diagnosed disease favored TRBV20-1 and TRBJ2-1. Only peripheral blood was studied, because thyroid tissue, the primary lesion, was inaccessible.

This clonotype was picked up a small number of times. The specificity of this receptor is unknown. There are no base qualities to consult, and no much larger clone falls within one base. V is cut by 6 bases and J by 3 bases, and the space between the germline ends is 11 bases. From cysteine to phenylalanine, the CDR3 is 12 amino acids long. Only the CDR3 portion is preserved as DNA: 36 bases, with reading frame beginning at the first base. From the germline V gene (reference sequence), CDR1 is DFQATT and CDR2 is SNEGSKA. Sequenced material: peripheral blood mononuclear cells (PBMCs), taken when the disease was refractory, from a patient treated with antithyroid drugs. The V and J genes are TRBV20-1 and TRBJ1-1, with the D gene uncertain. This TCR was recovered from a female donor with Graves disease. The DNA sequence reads TGCAGTGCCGACTTCTCTGACACTGAAGCTTTCTTT. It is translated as CSADFSDTEAFF.